Listed below are T cell receptor beta chains from one sample, sequenced in a study of blood T cell repertoires in COVID-19. Produced via immunoSEQ multiplex PCR; TCRdb's table is partial and in-frame only. The sample consists of 130,000 to 150,000 clones, roughly 80% of them appearing once. Sequenced: peripheral blood. The receptors come from a woman aged 80 or older with acute or convalescent COVID-19. CDR3s include the opening cysteine and the closing phenylalanine or tryptophan. Fields, in order: D gene, J gene, V gene, clone size, CDR3 DNA, CDR3 protein. A D gene is named only where the DNA matches it firmly. Clone size appears in some rows only: once, few, many, or a class for an expanded clone.

D gene: .
J gene: TRBJ2-7
V gene: TRBV7-3
clone size: .
CDR3 DNA: TGTGCCAGCAGCCCTCAGGGCCTTAGCTCCTACGAGCAGTACTTC
CDR3 protein: CASSPQGLSSYEQYF

D gene: TRBD1
J gene: TRBJ1-1
V gene: TRBV6-5
clone size: .
CDR3 DNA: TGTGCCAGCAGTATTCGGACAGGGAACACTGAAGCTTTCTTT
CDR3 protein: CASSIRTGNTEAFF

D gene: .
J gene: TRBJ1-2
V gene: TRBV12-5
clone size: once
CDR3 DNA: TGTGCTAGTGGTTTGGGTGAAGGGGGCTATGGCTACACCTTC
CDR3 protein: CASGLGEGGYGYTF

D gene: .
J gene: TRBJ1-2
V gene: TRBV25-1
clone size: .
CDR3 DNA: TGTGCCAGCAGCCGACAGAACTATGGCTACACCTTC
CDR3 protein: CASSRQNYGYTF

D gene: .
J gene: TRBJ1-1
V gene: TRBV6-5
clone size: .
CDR3 DNA: TGTGCCAGCACCACGGTACTGAGGGACACTGAAGCTTTCTTT
CDR3 protein: CASTTVLRDTEAFF

D gene: TRBD1
J gene: TRBJ1-2
V gene: TRBV7-9
clone size: .
CDR3 DNA: TGTGCCAGCAGCTCAAACACAGGGGGATGGGGATCTTATGGCTACACCTTC
CDR3 protein: CASSSNTGGWGSYGYTF

D gene: .
J gene: TRBJ1-1
V gene: TRBV6-5
clone size: .
CDR3 DNA: TGTGCCAGCAGCACGCGGGGGGAGGTGAACACTGAAGCTTTCTTT
CDR3 protein: CASSTRGEVNTEAFF

D gene: TRBD1
J gene: TRBJ1-5
V gene: TRBV4-2
clone size: .
CDR3 DNA: TGTGCCAGCAGCCAAGCTCTGGACAGGGATAATCAGCCCCAGCATTTT
CDR3 protein: CASSQALDRDNQPQHF

D gene: TRBD2
J gene: TRBJ2-1
V gene: TRBV6-6
clone size: .
CDR3 DNA: TGTGCCAGCAGTCCAAGCGGGGCGGGAAACAATGAGCAGTTCTTC
CDR3 protein: CASSPSGAGNNEQFF

D gene: .
J gene: TRBJ1-1
V gene: TRBV7-8
clone size: few
CDR3 DNA: TGTGCCAGCAGATATCAGGGTCTCTTTGCTGAAGCTTTCTTT
CDR3 protein: CASRYQGLFAEAFF

D gene: TRBD1
J gene: TRBJ1-4
V gene: TRBV3-1/TRBV3-2
clone size: .
CDR3 DNA: TGTGCCAGCAGCCTAACTACGGGACAGGTACGAAAACTGTTTTTT
CDR3 protein: CASSLTTGQVRKLFF

D gene: .
J gene: TRBJ1-1
V gene: TRBV6-6
clone size: once
CDR3 DNA: TGTGCCAGCAGTTACTCAGGGGTCCTCGGAGCTTTCTTT
CDR3 protein: CASSYSGVLGAFF

D gene: TRBD1
J gene: TRBJ1-2
V gene: TRBV6-5
clone size: .
CDR3 DNA: TGTGCCAGCAGGACTACGGGACAGGGCCATGGCTACACCTTC
CDR3 protein: CASRTTGQGHGYTF

D gene: TRBD1
J gene: TRBJ1-1
V gene: TRBV5-5
clone size: .
CDR3 DNA: TGTGCCAGCAGCTTCGACAGGGGAAACACTGAAGCTTTCTTT
CDR3 protein: CASSFDRGNTEAFF

D gene: .
J gene: TRBJ1-2
V gene: TRBV30
clone size: .
CDR3 DNA: TGTGCCTGGAGTGACCCCCTTGCAGGGCGCTATGGCTACACCTTC
CDR3 protein: CAWSDPLAGRYGYTF

D gene: .
J gene: TRBJ1-4
V gene: TRBV12-3/TRBV12-4
clone size: .
CDR3 DNA: TGTGCCAGCAGTTGGACAGTTAATGAAAAACTGTTTTTT
CDR3 protein: CASSWTVNEKLFF

D gene: TRBD1
J gene: TRBJ2-2
V gene: TRBV2
clone size: .
CDR3 DNA: TGTGCCAGCAGTACGGACAGGGTGAACACCGGGGAGCTGTTTTTT
CDR3 protein: CASSTDRVNTGELFF

D gene: TRBD1
J gene: TRBJ1-5
V gene: TRBV12-5
clone size: .
CDR3 DNA: TGTGCTAGTGGTTTGGACTTGACAGGGAATCAGCCCCAGCATTTT
CDR3 protein: CASGLDLTGNQPQHF

D gene: .
J gene: TRBJ1-4
V gene: TRBV4-1
clone size: .
CDR3 DNA: TGCGCCAGCAGCCAAGATCGACAGACTAATGAAAAACTGTTTTTT
CDR3 protein: CASSQDRQTNEKLFF

D gene: .
J gene: TRBJ2-3
V gene: TRBV19
clone size: .
CDR3 DNA: TGTGCCAGTAGTATCCCCTCTTCGGGTACGCAGTATTTT
CDR3 protein: CASSIPSSGTQYF

D gene: TRBD2
J gene: TRBJ2-7
V gene: TRBV7-9
clone size: once
CDR3 DNA: TGTGCCAGCAGCTTGGGGAGGGGAGAGGACGAGCAGTACTTC
CDR3 protein: CASSLGRGEDEQYF

D gene: .
J gene: TRBJ1-1
V gene: TRBV2
clone size: once
CDR3 DNA: TGTGCCAGCAGGGCACAGGGTCGGGTGGGCACTGAAGCTTTCTTT
CDR3 protein: CASRAQGRVGTEAFF

D gene: .
J gene: TRBJ1-2
V gene: TRBV29-1
clone size: .
CDR3 DNA: TGCAGCGTAGAGACGGGGGGGTATGGCTACACCTTC
CDR3 protein: CSVETGGYGYTF

D gene: .
J gene: TRBJ1-5
V gene: TRBV6-5
clone size: once
CDR3 DNA: TGTGCCAGCAGTTACGATATGACAGGCAATCAGCCCCAGCATTTT
CDR3 protein: CASSYDMTGNQPQHF

D gene: .
J gene: TRBJ1-6
V gene: TRBV7-7
clone size: .
CDR3 DNA: TGTGCTAGCAGCTTGGGAGTGAATTCACCCCTCCACTTT
CDR3 protein: CASSLGVNSPLHF

D gene: .
J gene: TRBJ1-2
V gene: TRBV18
clone size: once
CDR3 DNA: TGTGCCAGCTCACCGATCGAACGAGGCTATGGCTACACCTTC
CDR3 protein: CASSPIERGYGYTF

D gene: TRBD1
J gene: TRBJ1-5
V gene: TRBV19
clone size: .
CDR3 DNA: TGTGCCAGTAGCTTGCTTCTCCGACAGGGCCGCCCGGTGCATTTT
CDR3 protein: CASSLLLRQGRPVHF

D gene: .
J gene: TRBJ2-3
V gene: TRBV19
clone size: .
CDR3 DNA: TGTGCCAGTAGTAACCCCGGGGGAACAGATACGCAGTATTTT
CDR3 protein: CASSNPGGTDTQYF

D gene: .
J gene: TRBJ2-1
V gene: TRBV27
clone size: .
CDR3 DNA: TGTGCCAGCAGTTTGGAAGCGGGCAATGCCTACAATGAGCAGTTCTTC
CDR3 protein: CASSLEAGNAYNEQFF

D gene: .
J gene: TRBJ1-3
V gene: TRBV4-1
clone size: once
CDR3 DNA: TGCGCCAGCAGCCAAATAGGGGGCTCTGGAAACACCATATATTTT
CDR3 protein: CASSQIGGSGNTIYF

D gene: .
J gene: TRBJ2-7
V gene: TRBV5-1
clone size: .
CDR3 DNA: TGCGCCAGCAGCTTTACCGGGGAGACCTACGAGCAGTACTTC
CDR3 protein: CASSFTGETYEQYF

D gene: .
J gene: TRBJ1-5
V gene: TRBV6-1
clone size: .
CDR3 DNA: TGTGCCAGCAGTTATACAGGTAGCAATCAGCCCCAGCATTTT
CDR3 protein: CASSYTGSNQPQHF

D gene: TRBD1
J gene: TRBJ1-1
V gene: TRBV6-2/TRBV6-3
clone size: .
CDR3 DNA: TGTGCCAGCAGTTACTCCGACAGGGGGGGCACTGAAGCTTTCTTT
CDR3 protein: CASSYSDRGGTEAFF

D gene: TRBD1
J gene: TRBJ2-7
V gene: TRBV3-1/TRBV3-2
clone size: .
CDR3 DNA: TGTGCCAGCAGCCCCGAAACAGGACAGGCCACCTACGAGCAGTACTTC
CDR3 protein: CASSPETGQATYEQYF

D gene: TRBD2
J gene: TRBJ2-7
V gene: TRBV2
clone size: .
CDR3 DNA: TGTGCCAGCAGTGAAGGACTAGCGGTTAAGAAGGGTGAGCAGTACTTC
CDR3 protein: CASSEGLAVKKGEQYF

D gene: TRBD1
J gene: TRBJ1-1
V gene: TRBV11-2
clone size: .
CDR3 DNA: TGTGCCAGCAGCTCCCAGGGGGTAGCCGGCACTGAAGCTTTCTTT
CDR3 protein: CASSSQGVAGTEAFF

D gene: TRBD1
J gene: TRBJ1-2
V gene: TRBV5-1
clone size: .
CDR3 DNA: TGCGCCAGCAGCCCCGGGACAGGGTACGTCGGTAACTATGGCTACACCTTC
CDR3 protein: CASSPGTGYVGNYGYTF